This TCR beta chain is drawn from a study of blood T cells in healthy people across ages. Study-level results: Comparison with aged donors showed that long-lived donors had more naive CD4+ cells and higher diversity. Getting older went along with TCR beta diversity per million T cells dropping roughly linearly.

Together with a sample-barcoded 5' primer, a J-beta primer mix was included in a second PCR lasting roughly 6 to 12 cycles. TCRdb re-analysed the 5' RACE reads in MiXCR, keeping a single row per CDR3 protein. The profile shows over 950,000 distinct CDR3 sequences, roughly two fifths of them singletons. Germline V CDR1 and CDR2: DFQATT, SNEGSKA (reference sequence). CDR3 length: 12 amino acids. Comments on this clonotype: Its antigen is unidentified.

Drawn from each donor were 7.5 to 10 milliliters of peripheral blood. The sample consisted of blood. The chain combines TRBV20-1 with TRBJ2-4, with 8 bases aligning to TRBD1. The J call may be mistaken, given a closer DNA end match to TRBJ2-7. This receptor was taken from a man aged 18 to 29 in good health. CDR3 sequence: CSALRTGNEQYF. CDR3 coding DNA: TGCAGTGCTCTTAGGACAGGGAACGAGCAGTACTTC.